The 25 T cell receptor beta chains in this list originate from one sample, sequenced in a study of CD8 T cells in ankylosing spondylitis (dated by TCRdb to about 2017). Receptor amplification or capture employed 5' RACE. Sequenced on an Illumina HiSeq 2500. TCRdb cleaned the public reads at Q25 with fastp, built clones with MiXCR and kept in-frame beta chains. When rows share a CDR3 protein, they turn into one entry using the most common DNA and genes. The table for this sample lists a few hundred thousand distinct CDR3 sequences; roughly 20% of them were counted only once. The ten largest account for 3.5% of the sample. Sequencing used blood, either unsorted or a sorted T cell fraction (not recorded which). These receptors all come from a female donor with ankylosing spondylitis or in good health (not recorded which).

The chain links TRBV7-9 to TRBJ1-2; 10 bases fit TRBD1. V dropped 4 bases and J dropped 8; count of bases not matched to a gene: 4. Germline assignment: CDR1 SEHNR and CDR2 FQNEAQ (reference sequence). The CDR3 consists of 13 residues. In nucleotides, the CDR3 is TGTGCCAGCAGCTCCGACAGGGGGCACGGCTACACCTTC. Protein sequence: CASSSDRGHGYTF.

The chain combines TRBV6-2 or TRBV6-3 with TRBJ1-1; 8 bases are shared with TRBD1. CDR1 and CDR2 from the germline V gene are MNHEY and SVGEGT. Trimming removed 3 bases from V and 6 bases from J; junction bases left unmatched: 12. The CDR3 sequence is 16 residues long. CDR3 nucleotide sequence: TGTGCCAGCAGTTATCGTTTTGGGACAGGAGGCGCTGAAGCTTTCTTT. This encodes CASSYRFGTGGAEAFF.

V usage is TRBV7-9 and J usage is TRBJ2-1, with D perhaps TRBD2 (5 bases). This CDR3 spans 15 amino acids. Germline values: CDR1 SEHNR, CDR2 FQNEAQ (reference sequence). V shed 5 bases and J shed 7 bases, with 18 bases lying between them. The CDR3 sequence: CASSPTGNLNNEQFF. CDR3 coding DNA: TGTGCCAGCAGCCCTACCGGGAACCTGAATAATGAGCAGTTCTTC.

The gene calls are TRBV6-1 and TRBJ1-5, with 8 bases identical to TRBD1. J gave up 6 bases and V 5 bases, and 9 bases lay outside the gene matches. Germline V gene lookup returns CDR1 MNHNS and CDR2 SASEGT. The CDR3 has 15 residues. The CDR3 sequence is CASSRGQGAGQPQHF. CDR3 DNA sequence: TGTGCCAGCAGTCGAGGGCAGGGGGCTGGTCAGCCCCAGCATTTT.

This clonotype was seen more than once but under ten times. The rearrangement joins TRBV5-1 to TRBJ2-3; possibly TRBD2 for D (5 bases). The CDR3 length is 15 residues. The V gene lost 0 bases and the J gene lost 2 bases, with 10 bases spanning the gap. Germline assignment: CDR1 SGHRS and CDR2 YFSETQ. The CDR3 is CASSLGSAHTDTQYF. As DNA, the CDR3 is TGCGCCAGCAGCTTGGGTAGCGCCCACACAGATACGCAGTATTTT.

This clonotype was seen once. The chain is built from TRBV2 and TRBJ2-1; D unresolved. CDR1 SNHLY and CDR2 FYNNEI come from the germline V gene. Trimming took off 3 bases at V and 12 bases at J, with 12 bases between the two ends. The CDR3 contains 12 residues. The CDR3 nucleotides are TGTGCCAGCAGTGATAATTTGGTCAGGCAGTTCTTC. It specifies CASSDNLVRQFF. Full variable domain (rest looked up from reference TRBV2 and TRBJ2-1): EPEVTQTPSHQVTQMGQEVILRCVPISNHLYFYWYRQILGQKVEFLVSFYNNEISEKSEIFDDQFSVERPDGSNFTLKIRSTKLEDSAMYFCASSDNLVRQFFGPGTRLTVL.

The gene calls are TRBV7-6 and TRBJ1-2; 8 bases line up with TRBD1. Trimming cost V 4 bases and J 7 bases; bases outside gene matches: 2. The germline CDR1 and CDR2 sequences are SGHVS and FNYEAQ. This CDR3 contains 12 residues. The CDR3 is CASSSDRGGYTF. The CDR3 region has the DNA TGTGCCAGCAGCTCAGACAGGGGTGGCTACACCTTC.

Many counts were recorded for this clonotype. This chain links TRBV19 with TRBJ2-7; D remains ambiguous. CDR1 and CDR2 (germline): LNHDA, SQIVND (reference sequence). The germline V and J ends were trimmed by 5 bases and 2 bases, with 13 bases remaining between them. The CDR3 is 14 amino acids. The CDR3 sequence is CASSATLATYEQYF. The CDR3 nucleotides read TGTGCCAGTAGTGCGACACTTGCAACCTACGAGCAGTACTTC.

Concerning this clonotype itself: A junction boundary mismatches the germline segment, possibly from a read error. V usage is TRBV6-6 and J usage is TRBJ1-6; weak D call: TRBD1 (6 bases). The germline V gene has CDR1 MNHNY and CDR2 SVGAGI (reference sequence). This CDR3 contains 13 residues. CDR3 sequence (DNA): TGTGCCGGGTCCACAGGGTATAATTCACCACTCCACTTT. Its translation: CAGSTGYNSPLHF.

This clonotype occurred a few times. V gene TRBV12-3 or TRBV12-4 combines with J gene TRBJ2-7; D not certain. V lost 4 bases, J lost 5 bases, and 9 bases lay in between. The CDR3 loop spans 12 amino acids. The CDR3 DNA is TGTGCCAGCAGTTCTCAGACCCACGAGCAGTACTTC. Its protein product is CASSSQTHEQYF.

This clonotype was counted only a few times. The J gene is TRBJ2-5, the V gene TRBV25-1; tentative D call: TRBD2 (7 bases). V dropped 1 base and J dropped 2 bases, with 14 bases sitting between them. Germline V gene lookup returns CDR1 MGHDK and CDR2 SYGVNS. The CDR3 length is 16 residues. The CDR3 loop reads CASSEWGGLNQETQYF. Written as DNA, the CDR3 is TGTGCCAGCAGTGAATGGGGGGGCCTGAATCAAGAGACCCAGTACTTC.

The gene calls are TRBV20-1 and TRBJ2-1; D is perhaps TRBD2 (5 bases). The V gene lost 3 bases and the J gene lost 3 bases, with 18 bases spanning the gap. There are 16 residues in the CDR3. CDR1 DFQATT and CDR2 SNEGSKA come from the germline V gene (reference sequence). The CDR3 spells CSASPQTIGRYNEQFF. The CDR3 nucleotides read TGCAGTGCTAGTCCCCAGACTATCGGCCGCTACAATGAGCAGTTCTTC.

The rearrangement links TRBV30 to TRBJ2-3; TRBD2 aligns across 9 bases. The V gene's germline CDR1 is GTSNPN and CDR2 SVGIG (reference sequence). CDR3 length: 15 residues. V lost 1 base, J lost 5 bases, and 7 bases stayed unmatched. CDR3 sequence reads: CAWSALGTSRDTQYF. DNA for the CDR3: TGTGCCTGGAGTGCCCTCGGGACTAGCCGAGATACGCAGTATTTT.

V gene TRBV4-3 combines with J gene TRBJ2-2; D is uncertain. The CDR3 is 13 residues long. Trimming shortened V by 1 base and J by 5 bases, and 5 bases separated the two germline ends. Germline CDR1 LGHNA, CDR2 YSLEER. The CDR3: CASSQVRTGELFF. The CDR3 DNA sequence: TGCGCCAGCAGCCAAGTGCGAACCGGGGAGCTGTTTTTT.

The chain carries TRBV6-1 and TRBJ2-7; no firm D call. V was shortened by 7 bases and J by 2 bases, with 12 bases between the two germline ends. The CDR3 is 13 residues long. Germline assignment: CDR1 MNHNS and CDR2 SASEGT. The CDR3: CASKREQPYEQYF. The DNA of the CDR3 is TGTGCCAGCAAGCGTGAGCAGCCCTACGAGCAGTACTTC.

This clonotype was seen a few times. This rearrangement joins TRBV30 to TRBJ1-2; no clear D. The CDR3 spans 12 residues. Between the trimmed V and J ends, which lost 2 bases and 5 bases, there was a span of 9 bases. The germline gives CDR1 GTSNPN, CDR2 SVGIG (reference sequence). The CDR3 reads CAWSMAAYGYTF. Written as DNA, the CDR3 is TGTGCCTGGAGTATGGCAGCTTATGGCTACACCTTC.

The chain couples TRBV25-1 to TRBJ2-3; D uncertain. CDR1 is MGHDK and CDR2 is SYGVNS in the germline V gene. V lost 8 bases and J lost 8, with 14 bases in between. The CDR3 has 12 amino acids. The CDR3 coding sequence is TGTGCCAGCGGATATAAGGGCACTACGCAGTATTTT. Its protein product is CASGYKGTTQYF.

The chain is built from TRBV20-1 and TRBJ2-7; weak D call: TRBD2 (7 bases). Between the trimmed V and J ends, which lost 4 bases and 1 base, there was a span of 14 bases. CDR3 length equals 14 residues. CDR1 and CDR2 (germline): DFQATT, SNEGSKA (reference sequence). CDR3 DNA: TGCAGTGCTAAGGGGGGACTATTATCCTACGAGCAGTACTTC. Residues: CSAKGGLLSYEQYF.

This clonotype was seen only a few times. The chain employs TRBV4-3 and TRBJ2-1; D is perhaps TRBD1 or TRBD2 (5 bases each). Germline CDR1 and CDR2: LGHNA and YSLEER. Trimming cost V 0 bases and J 1 base, with 10 bases left between them. The CDR3 totals 16 residues. CDR3 DNA sequence: TGCGCCAGCAGCCAAGAACTGGGGGTATCCTACAATGAGCAGTTCTTC. Protein: CASSQELGVSYNEQFF.

The DNA for the CDR3 is TGTGCCAGCTTCCGAGGACTAGCGGGAGAAGGTGAGCAGTTCTTC. Protein: CASFRGLAGEGEQFF. The genes are TRBV6-2 or TRBV6-3 and TRBJ2-1, with 13 bases identical to TRBD2. J lost 9 bases, V lost 8 bases, and 10 bases had no gene match. Germline V gene sequence: CDR1 MNHEY, CDR2 SVGEGT. CDR3 length: 15 residues.

This clonotype turned up a few times. The chain carries TRBV20-1 and TRBJ2-7; 11 bases fit TRBD2. Looked up from germline, CDR1 is DFQATT and CDR2 is SNEGSKA (reference sequence). The CDR3 consists of 14 residues. Trimming took 6 bases from V and 4 from J; bases not matched to a gene: 8. CDR3 residues: CSATTSGRSYEQYF. In DNA, the CDR3 is TGCAGTGCGACTACTAGCGGGAGAAGTTACGAGCAGTACTTC.

The rearrangement joins TRBV20-1 to TRBJ2-1; 12 bases fit TRBD2. The CDR3 loop spans 15 amino acids. Germline-derived CDR1 and CDR2 are DFQATT and SNEGSKA (reference sequence). J lost 9 bases, V lost 6 bases, and 12 bases had no gene match. The CDR3, as DNA: TGCAGTGCCGACCGGGCTAGCGGGAGGGGAAGTGAGCAGTTCTTC. It yields the protein CSADRASGRGSEQFF.

This chain connects TRBV9 to TRBJ1-2, with 9 bases matching TRBD1. CDR1 is SGDLS, CDR2 YYNGEE, per germline. This CDR3 spans 13 amino acids. The ends lost 6 bases at V and 8 bases at J; junction bases unmatched: 8. The CDR3 spells CASNQQGAWGYTF. The CDR3 DNA reads TGTGCCAGCAACCAACAGGGGGCTTGGGGCTACACCTTC. Full variable domain (outside the CDR3, taken from reference TRBV9 and TRBJ1-2): DSGVTQTPKHLITATGQRVTLRCSPRSGDLSVYWYQQSLDQGLQFLIQYYNGEERAKGNILERFSAQQFPDLHSELNLSSLELGDSALYFCASNQQGAWGYTFGSGTRLTVV.

This clonotype was seen repeatedly, ten times or more. In nucleotides, the CDR3 is TGTGCCAGCAGCTTGGGACTAGATACGCAGTATTTT. Protein sequence: CASSLGLDTQYF. The V gene is TRBV5-5, the J gene TRBJ2-3; no reliable D call. Germline V gene sequence: CDR1 SGHKS, CDR2 YYEKEE (reference sequence). The V end was cut by 0 bases, the J end by 5 bases, with 4 bases between. The CDR3 totals 12 residues.

The V call is TRBV7-2, the J call TRBJ1-1; D gene unclear. The germline V gene has CDR1 SGHTA and CDR2 FQGNSA. CDR3 length: 13 residues. V lost 3 bases and J lost 0, with 5 bases in between. The CDR3 sequence: CASSLTMNTEAFF. The CDR3 DNA reads TGTGCCAGCAGCTTGACTATGAACACTGAAGCTTTCTTT.